This T cell receptor (beta chain) was observed in a study of metastatic and nonmetastatic thyroid tumors. Whole-study context: Comparative analysis of repertoires was undertaken across blood and tumor or nodule tissue obtained from malignant and benign thyroid patients.

No patient had received any treatment before thyroid surgery. Findings of the study overall: Malignant thyroid tumors reportedly had TCR beta diversity that was significantly higher than in benign nodules, in blood and tumor.

With MiXCR, TCRdb reprocessed the PCR reads. In the table there are 14,000 to 15,000 clones, roughly 4% of which are singletons. Trimming removed 4 bases from V and 4 bases from J; junction bases left unmatched: 0. CDR3 size: 15 residues. Per germline, CDR1 MNHNS and CDR2 SASEGT. Worth noting for this clone: The antigen is unknown. Just one base apart from a much larger clone, this may be a read error. Other DNA sequences in this sample translate to the same CDR3.

The sequence came from a female donor with papillary thyroid cancer or a benign thyroid nodule (not recorded which). Some clones in this sample may be carry-over from other donors' samples. The chain joins TRBV6-1 to TRBJ2-3; TRBD2 agrees at 15 bases. The source material was tumor tissue. CDR3 region: CASSGTSGGADTQYF. DNA of the CDR3: TGTGCCAGCAGTGGGACTAGCGGGGGGGCAGATACGCAGTATTTT.